This T cell receptor beta chain was sequenced during a study of OX40 agonist ivuxolimab in advanced cancers. Study results and limitations: The authors did not determine the antigen specificity of the expanded peripheral T cells. At 0.1 to 3.0 mg/kg, CD4+ and CD8+ blood T cells expanded clonally by week 6.

In germline, CDR1 is MNHEY, CDR2 SMNVEV (reference sequence). CDR3 length: 16 amino acids. V dropped 5 bases and J dropped 0 bases, with 14 bases sitting between them. Patients with a history of autoimmune disease or on systemic immunosuppression were excluded. The data were produced by immunoSEQ multiplex PCR, yet TCRdb's version contains in-frame clones alone and is incomplete. The table lists over 65,000 clones, about 86% of them singletons. For this clone: What it binds is not known.

The origin of this receptor is an adult with an advanced solid tumor such as melanoma, head and neck, liver or kidney cancer. The starting material was CD4+ or CD8+ T cells sorted from blood, obtained in a trial of the OX40 agonist ivuxolimab. This rearrangement joins TRBV27 to TRBJ2-1; D is possibly TRBD1 or TRBD2 (5 bases each). CDR3 DNA: TGTGCCAGCAGTGGTCGGGGCCCGAGCTCCTACAATGAGCAGTTCTTC. This sequence encodes CASSGRGPSSYNEQFF.